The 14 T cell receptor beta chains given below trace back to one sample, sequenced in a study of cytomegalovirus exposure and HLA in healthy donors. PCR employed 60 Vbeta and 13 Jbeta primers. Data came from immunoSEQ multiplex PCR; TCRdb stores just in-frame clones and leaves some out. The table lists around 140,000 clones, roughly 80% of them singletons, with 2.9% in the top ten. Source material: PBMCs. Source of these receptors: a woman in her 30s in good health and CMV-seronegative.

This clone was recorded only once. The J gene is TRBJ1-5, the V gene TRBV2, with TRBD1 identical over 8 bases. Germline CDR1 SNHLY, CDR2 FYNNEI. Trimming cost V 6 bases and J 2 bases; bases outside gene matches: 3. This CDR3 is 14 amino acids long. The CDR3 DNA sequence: TGTGCCAGCAGGAAGACAGGGGGCAATCAGCCCCAGCATTTT. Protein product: CASRKTGGNQPQHF.

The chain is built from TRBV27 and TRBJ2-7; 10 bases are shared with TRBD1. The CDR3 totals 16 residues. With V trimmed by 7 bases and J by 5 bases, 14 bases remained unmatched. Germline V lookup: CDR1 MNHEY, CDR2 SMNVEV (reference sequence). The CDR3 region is CASTSNLRTGGNEQYF. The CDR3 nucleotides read TGTGCCAGCACCTCTAACCTCCGGACAGGGGGGAACGAGCAGTACTTC.

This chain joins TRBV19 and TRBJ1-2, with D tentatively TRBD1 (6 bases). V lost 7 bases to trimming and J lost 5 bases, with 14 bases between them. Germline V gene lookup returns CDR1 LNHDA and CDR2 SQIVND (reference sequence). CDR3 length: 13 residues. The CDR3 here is CASTLGTLYGYTF. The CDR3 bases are TGTGCCAGTACCCTAGGGACACTATATGGCTACACCTTC.

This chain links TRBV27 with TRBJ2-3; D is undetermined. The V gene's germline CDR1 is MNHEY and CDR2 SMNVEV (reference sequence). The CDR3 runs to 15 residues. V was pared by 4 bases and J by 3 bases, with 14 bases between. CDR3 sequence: CASSSPVRRTDTQYF. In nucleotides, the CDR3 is TGTGCCAGCAGTTCTCCCGTGCGGAGAACAGATACGCAGTATTTT.

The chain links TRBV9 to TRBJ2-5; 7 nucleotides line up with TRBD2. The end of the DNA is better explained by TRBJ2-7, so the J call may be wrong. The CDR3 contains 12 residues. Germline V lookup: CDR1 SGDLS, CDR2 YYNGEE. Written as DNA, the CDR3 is TGTGCCAGCAGCGGGGGGGGCTACGAGCAGTACTTC. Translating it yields CASSGGGYEQYF.

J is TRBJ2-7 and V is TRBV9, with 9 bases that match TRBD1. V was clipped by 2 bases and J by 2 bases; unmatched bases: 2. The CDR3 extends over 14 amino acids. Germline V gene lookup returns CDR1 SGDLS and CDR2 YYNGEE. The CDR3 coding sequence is TGTGCCAGCAGCGTCGGGACAGGGACCTACGAGCAGTACTTC. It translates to CASSVGTGTYEQYF.

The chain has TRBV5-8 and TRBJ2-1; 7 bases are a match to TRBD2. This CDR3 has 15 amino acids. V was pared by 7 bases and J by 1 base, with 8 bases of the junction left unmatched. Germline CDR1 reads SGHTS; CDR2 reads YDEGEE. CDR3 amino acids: CASGAGGRSYNEQFF. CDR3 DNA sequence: TGTGCCAGCGGAGCCGGGGGGAGGTCCTACAATGAGCAGTTCTTC.

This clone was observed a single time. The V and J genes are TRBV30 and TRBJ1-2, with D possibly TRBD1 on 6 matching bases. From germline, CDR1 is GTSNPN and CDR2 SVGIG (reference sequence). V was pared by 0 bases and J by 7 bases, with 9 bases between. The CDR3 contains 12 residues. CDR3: CAWSVGGIGYTF. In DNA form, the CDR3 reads TGTGCCTGGAGTGTTGGGGGCATTGGCTACACCTTC.

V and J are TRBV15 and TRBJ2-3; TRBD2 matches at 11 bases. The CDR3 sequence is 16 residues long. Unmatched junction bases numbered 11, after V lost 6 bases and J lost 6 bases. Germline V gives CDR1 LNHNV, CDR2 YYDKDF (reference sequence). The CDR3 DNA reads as TGTGCCACCAGGCGAGGACTAGCGGGTTTCGGGGATACGCAGTATTTT. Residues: CATRRGLAGFGDTQYF.

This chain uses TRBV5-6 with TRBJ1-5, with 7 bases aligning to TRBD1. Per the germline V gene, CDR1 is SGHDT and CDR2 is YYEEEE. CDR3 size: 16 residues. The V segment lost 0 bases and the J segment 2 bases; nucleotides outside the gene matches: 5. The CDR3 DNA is TGTGCCAGCAGCTTGGGGACAGGCTACGGCAATCAGCCCCAGCATTTT. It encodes CASSLGTGYGNQPQHF.

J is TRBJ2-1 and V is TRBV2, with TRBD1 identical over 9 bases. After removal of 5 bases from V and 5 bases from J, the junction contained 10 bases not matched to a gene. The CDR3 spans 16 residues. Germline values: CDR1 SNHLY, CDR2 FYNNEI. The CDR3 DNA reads TGTGCCAGCAGTCCTATTTTTGGACAGGGGAACAATGAGCAGTTCTTC. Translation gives CASSPIFGQGNNEQFF.

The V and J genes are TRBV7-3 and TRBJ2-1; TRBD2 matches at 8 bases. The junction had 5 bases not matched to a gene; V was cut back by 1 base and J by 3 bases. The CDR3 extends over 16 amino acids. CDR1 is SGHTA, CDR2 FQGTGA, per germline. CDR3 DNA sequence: TGTGCCAGCAGCTTAAGAGGGCGGGGGGACTACAATGAGCAGTTCTTC. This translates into CASSLRGRGDYNEQFF.

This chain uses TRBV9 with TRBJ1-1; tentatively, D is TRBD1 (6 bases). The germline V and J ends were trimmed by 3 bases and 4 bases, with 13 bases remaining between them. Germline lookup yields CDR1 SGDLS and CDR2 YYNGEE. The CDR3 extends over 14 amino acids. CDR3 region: CASSAFGQPTEAFF. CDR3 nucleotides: TGTGCCAGCAGCGCCTTCGGACAGCCCACTGAAGCTTTCTTT. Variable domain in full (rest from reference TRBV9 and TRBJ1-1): DSGVTQTPKHLITATGQRVTLRCSPRSGDLSVYWYQQSLDQGLQFLIQYYNGEERAKGNILERFSAQQFPDLHSELNLSSLELGDSALYFCASSAFGQPTEAFFGQGTRLTVV.

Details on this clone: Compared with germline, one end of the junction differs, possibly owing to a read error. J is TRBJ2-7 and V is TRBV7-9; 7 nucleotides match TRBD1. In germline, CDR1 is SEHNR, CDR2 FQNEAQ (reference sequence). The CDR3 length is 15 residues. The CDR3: CSSSLIKGARNEQYF. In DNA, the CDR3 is TGTTCCAGCAGCTTAATTAAGGGGGCGCGGAACGAGCAGTACTTC.